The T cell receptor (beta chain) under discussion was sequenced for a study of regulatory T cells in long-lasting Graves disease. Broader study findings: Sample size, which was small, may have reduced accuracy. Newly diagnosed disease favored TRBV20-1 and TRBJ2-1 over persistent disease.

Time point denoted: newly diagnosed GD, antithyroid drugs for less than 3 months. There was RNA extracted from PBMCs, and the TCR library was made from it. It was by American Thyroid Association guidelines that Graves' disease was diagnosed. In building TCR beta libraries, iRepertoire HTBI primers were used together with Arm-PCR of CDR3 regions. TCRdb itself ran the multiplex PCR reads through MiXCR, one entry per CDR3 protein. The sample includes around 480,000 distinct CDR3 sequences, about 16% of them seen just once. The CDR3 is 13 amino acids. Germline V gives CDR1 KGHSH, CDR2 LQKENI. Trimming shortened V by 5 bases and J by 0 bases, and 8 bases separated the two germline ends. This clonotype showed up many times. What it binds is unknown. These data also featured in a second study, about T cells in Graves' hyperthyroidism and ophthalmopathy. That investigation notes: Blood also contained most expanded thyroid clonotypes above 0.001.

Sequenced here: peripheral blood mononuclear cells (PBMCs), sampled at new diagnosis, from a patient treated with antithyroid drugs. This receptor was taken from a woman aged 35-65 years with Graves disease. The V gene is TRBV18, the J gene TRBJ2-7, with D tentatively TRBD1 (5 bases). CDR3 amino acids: CASSDRNSYEQYF. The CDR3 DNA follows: TGTGCCAGCTCAGACAGAAACTCCTACGAGCAGTACTTC.